These 18 T cell receptor beta chains came from one sample sequenced in a study of STAT3 mutations in large granular lymphocyte leukemia. No antigens are known for them. Broader study findings: In T-cell large granular lymphocyte leukemia, about half of patients showed multiple immunodominant subclonotypes.

The table came from immunoSEQ multiplex PCR; TCRdb's copy has only in-frame clones and leaves some out. This table has fewer than 8,000 clones, around 70% appearing once. Source material: peripheral blood mononuclear cells. These receptors all come from a woman aged 35 to 49 with T-cell large granular lymphocyte leukemia. Some clones in this sample may be carry-over from other donors' samples.

The CDR3 loop is CASSLASTGGSEKLFF. Written as DNA, the CDR3 is TGTGCCAGCAGCTTAGCTTCTACAGGGGGAAGTGAAAAACTGTTTTTT. The chain employs TRBV7-9 and TRBJ1-4, with 8 bases lining up with TRBD1. Germline loops: CDR1 SEHNR, CDR2 FQNEAQ (reference sequence). This CDR3 region has 16 residues. The junction had 7 bases not matched to a gene; V was cut back by 0 bases and J by 7 bases. Combining the CDR3 with reference TRBV7-9 and TRBJ1-4 gives the whole variable domain DTGVSQNPRHKITKRGQNVTFRCDPISEHNRLYWYRQTLGQGPEFLTYFQNEAQLEKSRLLSDRFSAERPKGSFSTLEIQRTEQGDSAMYLCASSLASTGGSEKLFFGSGTQLSVL.

The chain recombines TRBV4-3 with TRBJ1-5; no clear D gene. This CDR3 region has 15 residues. V dropped 0 bases and J dropped 1 base, with 7 bases sitting between them. Germline CDR1 reads LGHNA; CDR2 reads YSLEER. CDR3 coding DNA: TGCGCCAGCAGCCAAGAAGCGGGGAGCAATCAGCCCCAGCATTTT. Protein product: CASSQEAGSNQPQHF.

The rearrangement uses TRBV7-2 and TRBJ1-1, with a possible D match to TRBD1 (5 bases). Trimming removed 5 bases at V and 1 base at J, with 14 bases between. The germline gives CDR1 SGHTA, CDR2 FQGNSA. The CDR3 runs 15 residues. CDR3 DNA: TGTGCCAGCAGCCATGGGGCGGCACAGAACACTGAAGCTTTCTTT. Its translation is CASSHGAAQNTEAFF.

The genes are TRBV5-6 and TRBJ2-7; perhaps TRBD1 as D (7 bases). The V end lost 0 bases, the J end lost 2 bases, and 21 bases lay between the germline ends. CDR3 length: 18 residues. Germline assignment: CDR1 SGHDT and CDR2 YYEEEE. For the CDR3, the DNA is TGTGCCAGCAGCTTGGCAGCGGGTGGGGGACAGCGAACCTACGAGCAGTACTTC. Its protein product is CASSLAAGGGQRTYEQYF.

The rearrangement links TRBV27 to TRBJ1-5; maybe TRBD1 (5 bases). The CDR3 extends over 18 amino acids. Germline V gene lookup returns CDR1 MNHEY and CDR2 SMNVEV (reference sequence). Trimming removed 4 bases from V and 0 bases from J, with 19 bases in between. This CDR3 is CASSSPRLGGYSNQPQHF. The DNA for the CDR3 is TGTGCCAGCAGTTCCCCCCGCTTGGGGGGGTATAGCAATCAGCCCCAGCATTTT.

The chain carries TRBV6-5 and TRBJ2-7; D is unclear. V was cut by 0 bases and J by 3 bases, with 6 bases left in between. CDR3 length: 13 residues. Germline V gene data show CDR1 as MNHEY and CDR2 as SVGAGI. This CDR3 reads CASSYSGNYEQYF. CDR3 coding DNA: TGTGCCAGCAGTTACTCGGGGAACTACGAGCAGTACTTC.

The chain uses TRBV27 and TRBJ2-1, with a tentative D call TRBD2 (5 bases). Trimming pared 3 bases from V and 6 bases from J, leaving 15 bases between. This CDR3 has 15 residues. Germline V gene sequence: CDR1 MNHEY, CDR2 SMNVEV (reference sequence). The CDR3 sequence is CASSFFDGNSNEQFF. CDR3 DNA sequence: TGTGCCAGCAGTTTTTTTGACGGGAACAGCAATGAGCAGTTCTTC.

The chain carries TRBV18 and TRBJ1-2, with a tentative D call TRBD1 (6 bases). This CDR3 region has 15 residues. Germline V gene data show CDR1 as KGHSH and CDR2 as LQKENI. The germline V and J ends were trimmed by 6 bases and 2 bases, with 16 bases remaining between them. The CDR3 spells CASSLNRDTNYGYTF. The CDR3 DNA sequence: TGTGCCAGCTCCCTAAACCGGGACACCAACTATGGCTACACCTTC. The full variable domain, its missing parts supplied by reference TRBV18 and TRBJ1-2, is NAGVMQNPRHLVRRRGQEARLRCSPMKGHSHVYWYRQLPEEGLKFMVYLQKENIIDESGMPKERFSAEFPKEGPSILRIQQVVRGDSAAYFCASSLNRDTNYGYTFGSGTRLTVV.

This sequence joins TRBV27 and TRBJ2-7, with D possibly TRBD1 on 7 matching bases. Trimming removed 6 bases at V and 5 bases at J, with 20 bases between. The CDR3 contains 15 residues. Germline CDR1 reads MNHEY; CDR2 reads SMNVEV (reference sequence). The CDR3 bases are TGTGCCAGCAGCCCTCCGCGGAGGGGGCTCGACGAGCAGTACTTC. Translated, it gives CASSPPRRGLDEQYF.

The chain has TRBV29-1 and TRBJ2-1, with 9 bases that match TRBD2. The CDR3 is 15 amino acids. Trimming cost V 6 bases and J 3 bases; bases outside gene matches: 9. Looked up from germline, CDR1 is SQVTM and CDR2 is ANQGSEA. The CDR3 DNA reads as TGCAGCGTCTCCCCAGCTAGCGGGGTCTACAATGAGCAGTTCTTC. This codes for CSVSPASGVYNEQFF.

This clone was detected once. This chain links TRBV27 with TRBJ2-7; 10 positions match TRBD2. The trim removed 4 bases at V and 0 bases at J, leaving 18 bases unmatched. This CDR3 comprises 20 residues. CDR1 MNHEY and CDR2 SMNVEV come from the germline V gene (reference sequence). CDR3 sequence reads: CASSSSNRQSGRAFSYEQYF. For the CDR3, the DNA is TGTGCCAGCAGTTCATCCAACCGACAAAGCGGGAGGGCCTTCTCCTACGAGCAGTACTTC.

This clone was counted between two and nine times. This sequence joins TRBV5-1 and TRBJ2-7; TRBD1 matches at 7 bases. J gave up 3 bases and V 7 bases, and 7 bases lay outside the gene matches. CDR3 length: 13 residues. Germline CDR1 and CDR2: SGHRS and YFSETQ. The CDR3 loop reads CASPNRDSYEQYF. In DNA form, the CDR3 reads TGCGCCAGCCCTAATCGGGACAGCTACGAGCAGTACTTC. The full variable domain, with the rest looked up from reference TRBV5-1 and TRBJ2-7, is KAGVTQTPRYLIKTRGQQVTLSCSPISGHRSVSWYQQTPGQGLQFLFEYFSETQRNKGNFPGRFSGRQFSNSRSEMNVSTLELGDSALYLCASPNRDSYEQYFGPGTRLTVT.

The rearrangement joins TRBV5-1 to TRBJ1-1; 8 bases are shared with TRBD1. CDR1 SGHRS and CDR2 YFSETQ come from the germline V gene. The CDR3 is made up of 16 amino acids. V was pared by 3 bases and J by 4 bases, with 11 bases of the junction left unmatched. This chain's CDR3 is CASSSHGDRMSTEAFF. The CDR3 region has the DNA TGCGCCAGCAGCTCCCACGGGGACAGGATGAGCACTGAAGCTTTCTTT.

This chain links TRBV18 with TRBJ1-1; D gene ambiguous. The germline gives CDR1 KGHSH, CDR2 LQKENI. CDR3 length: 13 amino acids. V shed 7 bases and J shed 0 bases, with 9 bases lying between them. This CDR3 is CASLPSLNTEAFF. CDR3 nucleotides: TGTGCCAGCTTACCTTCTTTGAACACTGAAGCTTTCTTT.

Regarding this clone: Mismatch with germline at one junction end may stem from a read error. The V gene is TRBV4-2, the J gene TRBJ2-3; 9 bases agree with TRBD2. CDR3 length equals 17 residues. Germline CDR1 and CDR2: LGHNA and YNFKEQ. The CDR3 loop is CASSQLTSGQSIDTQYF. Here the CDR3 DNA reads TGTGCCAGCAGCCAACTAACTAGCGGGCAAAGCATAGATACGCAGTATTTT.

DNA for the CDR3: TGTGCCTGGGGCAGGTCCGGAGAGCAGTTCTTC. It is translated as CAWGRSGEQFF. The genes are TRBV30 and TRBJ2-1; D is ambiguous. The CDR3 runs 11 residues. Trimming took off 5 bases at V and 10 bases at J, with 12 bases between the two ends. The germline V gene has CDR1 GTSNPN and CDR2 SVGIG (reference sequence).

This clone has more than one count but fewer than ten. The chain couples TRBV5-1 to TRBJ1-1; possible D gene TRBD1, 5 bases. V lost 4 bases to trimming and J lost 4 bases, with 17 bases between them. The germline gives CDR1 SGHRS, CDR2 YFSETQ. This CDR3 has 15 residues. The CDR3 region has the DNA TGCGCCAGCAGCCCGGGCGGCCAGGGAGGCACTGAAGCTTTCTTT. It translates to CASSPGGQGGTEAFF.

This chain uses TRBV5-4 with TRBJ2-5; no reliable D call. V lost 3 bases, J lost 0 bases, and 6 bases lay in between. This CDR3 is 13 amino acids long. Germline V lookup: CDR1 SGHNT, CDR2 YYREEE (reference sequence). The CDR3 DNA is TGTGCCAGCAGCTCGGCGTACCAAGAGACCCAGTACTTC. It encodes CASSSAYQETQYF.